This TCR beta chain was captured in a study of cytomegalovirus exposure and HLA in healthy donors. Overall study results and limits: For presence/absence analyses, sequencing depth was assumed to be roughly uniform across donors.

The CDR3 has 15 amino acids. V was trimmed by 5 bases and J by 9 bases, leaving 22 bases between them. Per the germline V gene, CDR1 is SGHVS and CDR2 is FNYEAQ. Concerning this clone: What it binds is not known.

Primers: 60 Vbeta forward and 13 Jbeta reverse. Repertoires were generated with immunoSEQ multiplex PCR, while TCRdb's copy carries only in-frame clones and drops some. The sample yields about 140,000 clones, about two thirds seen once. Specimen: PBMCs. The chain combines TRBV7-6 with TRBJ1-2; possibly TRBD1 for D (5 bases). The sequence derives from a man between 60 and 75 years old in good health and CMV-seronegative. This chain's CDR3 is CASSPPGGTTARYTF. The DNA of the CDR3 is TGTGCCAGCAGCCCTCCCGGCGGGACGACCGCTCGCTACACCTTC.